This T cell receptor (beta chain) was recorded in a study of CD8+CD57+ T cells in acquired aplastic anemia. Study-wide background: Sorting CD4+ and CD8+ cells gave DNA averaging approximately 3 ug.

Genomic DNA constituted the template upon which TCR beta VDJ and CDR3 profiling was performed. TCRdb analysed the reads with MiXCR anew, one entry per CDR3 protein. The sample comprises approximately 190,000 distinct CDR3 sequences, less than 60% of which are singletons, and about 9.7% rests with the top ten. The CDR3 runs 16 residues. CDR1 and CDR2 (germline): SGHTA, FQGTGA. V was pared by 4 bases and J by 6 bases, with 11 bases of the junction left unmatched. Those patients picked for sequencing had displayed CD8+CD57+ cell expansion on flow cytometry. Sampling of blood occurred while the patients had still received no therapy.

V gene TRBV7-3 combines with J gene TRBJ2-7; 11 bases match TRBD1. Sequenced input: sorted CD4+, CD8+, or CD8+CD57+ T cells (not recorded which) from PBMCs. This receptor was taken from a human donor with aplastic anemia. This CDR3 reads CASSSLGQGAHSEQYF. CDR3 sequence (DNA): TGTGCCAGCAGCTCCCTCGGACAGGGGGCGCATAGCGAGCAGTACTTC.